This T cell receptor (beta chain) was observed in a study of neurological immune-mediated disorders. 5'RACE with 10-nucleotide random UMIs produced the cDNA. TCRdb re-called the 5' RACE reads through MiXCR, storing one row per CDR3 protein. The table shows 35,000 to 40,000 distinct CDR3 sequences, with 8.5% to 14% occurring only once. This clonotype was recorded at least ten times. Its specificity is not known. As for time point: technical triplicate 1. Whole-study findings and limits: None of the CDR3 amino acid sequences in expanded clones turned up in more than one subject, which points to private repertoires in all groups.

Germline assignment: CDR1 SGHRS and CDR2 YFSETQ. The J segment lost 2 bases and the V segment lost 4 bases, leaving 4 bases of the junction unmatched. The CDR3 totals 14 residues. Sequencing was done on a sample of PBMCs. This TCR derives from a man aged 55 to 70 with HTLV-1-associated myelopathy (HAM/TSP). The chain employs TRBV5-1 and TRBJ2-5, with 8 bases matching TRBD2. CDR3 region: CASSPGLGQETQYF. In DNA form, the CDR3 reads TGCGCCAGCAGCCCGGGACTAGGACAAGAGACCCAGTACTTC.